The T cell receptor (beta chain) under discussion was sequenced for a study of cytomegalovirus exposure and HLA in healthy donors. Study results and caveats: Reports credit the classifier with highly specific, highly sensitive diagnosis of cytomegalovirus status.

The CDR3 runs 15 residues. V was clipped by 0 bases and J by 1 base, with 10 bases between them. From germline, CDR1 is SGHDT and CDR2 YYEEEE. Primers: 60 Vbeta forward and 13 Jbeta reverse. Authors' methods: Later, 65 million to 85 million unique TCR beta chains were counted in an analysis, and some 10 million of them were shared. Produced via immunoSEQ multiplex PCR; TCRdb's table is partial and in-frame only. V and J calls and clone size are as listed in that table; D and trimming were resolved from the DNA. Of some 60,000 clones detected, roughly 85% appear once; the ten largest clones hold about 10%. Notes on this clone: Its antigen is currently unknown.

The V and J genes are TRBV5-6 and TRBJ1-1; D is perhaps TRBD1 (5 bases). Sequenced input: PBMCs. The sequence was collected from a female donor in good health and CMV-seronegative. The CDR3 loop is CASSLAGEENTEAFF. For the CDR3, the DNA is TGTGCCAGCAGCTTGGCGGGGGAGGAGAACACTGAAGCTTTCTTT.